These 23 T cell receptor beta chains originate from one sample sequenced in a study of blood T cells in healthy people across ages. Using a J-beta primer mix together with a sample-barcoded 5' primer, a second PCR was run for roughly 7 to 12 cycles. TCRdb ran MiXCR on the 5' RACE reads and lists one entry per CDR3 protein. The table has some 1.5 million distinct CDR3 sequences, 28% seen once; the top ten hold roughly 8%. Sequencing was done on a sample of blood. The receptors were sampled from a young woman in good health.

This clonotype was counted at least ten times. This sequence joins TRBV5-5 and TRBJ2-1; 11 bases map to TRBD2. The CDR3 totals 13 residues. Germline assignment: CDR1 SGHKS and CDR2 YYEKEE (reference sequence). J was trimmed by 10 bases and V by 2 bases; bases with no gene match: 2. CDR3 nucleotide sequence: TGTGCCAGCAGCTTACTAGCGGGAGTCGAGCAGTTCTTC. Translating gives CASSLLAGVEQFF.

Details on this clonotype: At one end, the junction sequence differs from germline, possibly due to a read error. The CDR3 sequence is CASSGGLAGANGQFF. CDR3 coding DNA: TGCGCCAGCAGCGGCGGACTAGCGGGGGCCAATGGGCAGTTCTTC. The chain carries TRBV5-1 and TRBJ2-1, with 13 bases aligning to TRBD2. The CDR3 sequence is 15 residues long. Germline CDR1 reads SGHRS; CDR2 reads YFSETQ. The full variable domain, rest sourced from reference TRBV5-1 and TRBJ2-1, is KAGVTQTPRYLIKTRGQQVTLSCSPISGHRSVSWYQQTPGQGLQFLFEYFSETQRNKGNFPGRFSGRQFSNSRSEMNVSTLELGDSALYLCASSGGLAGANGQFFGPGTRLTVL.

Regarding this clonotype: One end of the junction is discordant with germline, which a read error may explain. The genes are TRBV6-5 and TRBJ2-1, with a weak D call TRBD2 (6 bases). CDR1 is MNHEY, CDR2 SVGAGI, per germline. The CDR3 consists of 15 residues. CDR3 sequence: CANSLGLLSYNEQFF. The CDR3 nucleotides are TGTGCCAACAGTCTCGGACTACTCTCCTACAATGAGCAGTTCTTC.

In its sample, this clonotype was seen many times. The chain has TRBV6-5 and TRBJ2-5, with TRBD1 identical over 7 bases. The CDR3 has 13 amino acids. Germline loops: CDR1 MNHEY, CDR2 SVGAGI. The ends lost 10 bases at V and 2 bases at J; junction bases unmatched: 7. The CDR3 DNA reads as TGTGCCATAAGGGACAGCCCACAAGAGACCCAGTACTTC. Amino acids: CAIRDSPQETQYF.

This clonotype was found a few times. This chain links TRBV29-1 with TRBJ2-7; the D is unclear. CDR3 length: 11 amino acids. Looked up from germline, CDR1 is SQVTM and CDR2 is ANQGSEA. The ends were cut back, 6 bases at V and 6 bases at J, with 12 bases in the middle. In DNA form, the CDR3 reads TGCAGCGTCCAAGGAGTGTCCGAGCAGTACTTC. Translation gives CSVQGVSEQYF.

V gene TRBV19 combines with J gene TRBJ2-2; 10 positions agree with TRBD2. This CDR3 has 15 amino acids. The V gene's germline CDR1 is LNHDA and CDR2 SQIVND (reference sequence). Losses at the gene ends were 6 bases for V and 6 bases for J; bases not matched to a gene: 7. The chain's CDR3 is CASSPSGSLSGELFF. CDR3 in DNA: TGTGCCAGTAGCCCTAGCGGGAGTTTATCCGGGGAGCTGTTTTTT. The full variable domain, rest sourced from reference TRBV19 and TRBJ2-2, is DGGITQSPKYLFRKEGQNVTLSCEQNLNHDAMYWYRQDPGQGLRLIYYSQIVNDFQKGDIAEGYSVSREKKESFPLTVTSAQKNPTAFYLCASSPSGSLSGELFFGEGSRLTVL.

The J gene is TRBJ2-6, the V gene TRBV2, with D hard to call. The germline gives CDR1 SNHLY, CDR2 FYNNEI. The CDR3 is made up of 15 amino acids. Trimming removed 8 bases from V and 2 bases from J, with 13 bases in between. This CDR3 is CASGIQGPGANVLTF. Written as DNA, the CDR3 is TGTGCCAGCGGCATCCAAGGTCCTGGGGCCAACGTCCTGACTTTC.

The V gene is TRBV7-2, the J gene TRBJ2-3; the D gene is possibly TRBD2 (7 bases). CDR3 length equals 17 residues. Trimming stripped 0 bases from V and 0 bases from J, with 13 bases between. CDR1 and CDR2 (germline): SGHTA, FQGNSA. The chain's CDR3 is CASSLAGGRPSTDTQYF. DNA for the CDR3: TGTGCCAGCAGCTTAGCGGGGGGGCGGCCTAGCACAGATACGCAGTATTTT.

This clonotype was counted ten times or more. The rearrangement joins TRBV29-1 to TRBJ2-6; D is possibly TRBD1 (5 bases). Germline loops: CDR1 SQVTM, CDR2 ANQGSEA. The CDR3 spans 15 residues. Trimming removed 5 bases from V and 0 bases from J, with 11 bases in between. CDR3 nucleotides: TGCAGCGTTTCAGGGCCCTCCTCTGGGGCCAACGTCCTGACTTTC. Its translation is CSVSGPSSGANVLTF.

This clonotype came up a few times. The rearrangement links TRBV6-1 to TRBJ2-3, with D perhaps matching TRBD2 (5 bases). This CDR3 has 13 residues. Trimming stripped 8 bases from V and 6 bases from J, with 15 bases between. Germline CDR1 reads MNHNS; CDR2 reads SASEGT. The CDR3 loop is CASARLPPDTQYF. The CDR3, as DNA: TGTGCCAGCGCTCGACTACCCCCCGATACGCAGTATTTT.

In its sample, this clonotype was seen a few times. V usage is TRBV4-1 and J usage is TRBJ1-1, with no clear D. The CDR3 runs to 15 residues. The V end was cut by 6 bases, the J end by 3 bases, with 17 bases between. Looked up from germline, CDR1 is MGHRA and CDR2 is YSYEKL. This CDR3 reads CASSQRFYGDTEAFF. CDR3 DNA sequence: TGCGCCAGCAGTCAGAGATTCTATGGGGACACTGAAGCTTTCTTT.

This clonotype has more than one count but fewer than ten. This chain links TRBV7-2 with TRBJ2-1, with no clear D. Germline-derived CDR1 and CDR2 are SGHTA and FQGNSA. The CDR3 loop spans 14 amino acids. Deletions cut 5 bases from V and 6 bases from J, with 14 bases between. CDR3 sequence reads: CASSNRNSGNEQFF. CDR3 DNA sequence: TGTGCCAGCAGCAACAGAAACAGTGGCAATGAGCAGTTCTTC. The full variable domain, in which reference TRBV7-2 and TRBJ2-1 provide the parts outside the CDR3, is GAGVSQSPSNKVTEKGKDVELRCDPISGHTALYWYRQSLGQGLEFLIYFQGNSAPDKSGLPSDRFSAERTGGSVSTLTIQRTQQEDSAVYLCASSNRNSGNEQFFGPGTRLTVL.

This clonotype was counted between two and nine times. V gene TRBV7-2 combines with J gene TRBJ2-4; D not certain. Trimming took 8 bases from V and 1 from J, leaving 18 bases between them. The length of the CDR3 is 16 residues. CDR1 is SGHTA and CDR2 is FQGNSA in the germline V gene. DNA for the CDR3: TGTGCCAGCGCAAAAGGCTGGGGTGGGGCCAAAAACATTCAGTACTTC. Encoded protein: CASAKGWGGAKNIQYF.

This clonotype occurred many times. The chain has TRBV28 and TRBJ2-7, with 8 bases lining up with TRBD2. The germline CDR1 and CDR2 sequences are MDHEN and SYDVKM. CDR3 size: 14 residues. The ends lost 7 bases at V and 4 bases at J; junction bases unmatched: 9. In DNA form, the CDR3 reads TGTGCCAGCACGGTCGTAGCGGGGACTTACGAGCAGTACTTC. Encoded protein: CASTVVAGTYEQYF.

This clonotype was found a few times. The chain links TRBV12-3 or TRBV12-4 to TRBJ2-7; 8 nucleotides match TRBD1. Trimming cost V 10 bases and J 5 bases; bases outside gene matches: 7. CDR3 size: 12 residues. CDR3: CATGTGSNEQYF. CDR3 in DNA: TGTGCCACCGGGACAGGAAGTAACGAGCAGTACTTC.

This clonotype was counted many times. J is TRBJ2-5 and V is TRBV29-1, with a weak D call TRBD1 (5 bases). The CDR3 has 14 residues. Trimming cost V 7 bases and J 2 bases, with 17 bases left between them. The germline gives CDR1 SQVTM, CDR2 ANQGSEA. The CDR3 bases are TGCAGCGGTTACACGGCAGGGCAACAAGAGACCCAGTACTTC. The encoded protein is CSGYTAGQQETQYF.

A single count supports this clonotype. Mismatch with germline at one junction end may stem from a read error. The rearrangement links TRBV28 to TRBJ2-5; TRBD2 agrees at 8 bases. The CDR3 has 17 residues. The germline gives CDR1 MDHEN, CDR2 SYDVKM. This CDR3 reads CASSFPLAGSPQETQCF. The CDR3 DNA reads as TGTGCCAGCAGTTTTCCCCTAGCGGGCTCCCCCCAAGAGACCCAGTGCTTC.

This clonotype has only a few counts. The chain joins TRBV4-2 to TRBJ1-2; maybe TRBD1 (5 bases). Trimming cost V 4 bases and J 7 bases, with 16 bases left between them. The CDR3 is 14 residues long. The V gene's germline CDR1 is LGHNA and CDR2 YNFKEQ. The CDR3 DNA reads TGTGCCAGCAGCCCCTCTGGAGGGGAACGTGGCTACACCTTC. The encoded protein is CASSPSGGERGYTF.

This chain uses TRBV20-1 with TRBJ2-7; D unclear. The closer fit of TRBJ2-5 to the DNA end suggests the J call may be wrong. The V gene's germline CDR1 is DFQATT and CDR2 SNEGSKA (reference sequence). The CDR3 runs 14 residues. The CDR3 reads CSARDAVGGETQYF. The CDR3 DNA follows: TGCAGTGCTAGAGATGCGGTCGGTGGAGAGACCCAGTACTTC.

This clonotype was observed a few times. V usage is TRBV9 and J usage is TRBJ1-2, with D unclear. With 1 base removed from V and 2 bases from J, the gap between germline ends came to 15 bases. CDR1 SGDLS and CDR2 YYNGEE come from the germline V gene. This CDR3 is 16 amino acids long. The CDR3 nucleotides are TGTGCCAGCAGCGTAAAGGCGATGGTTTCAAACTATGGCTACACCTTC. It codes for CASSVKAMVSNYGYTF. The full variable domain, its missing parts supplied by reference TRBV9 and TRBJ1-2, is DSGVTQTPKHLITATGQRVTLRCSPRSGDLSVYWYQQSLDQGLQFLIQYYNGEERAKGNILERFSAQQFPDLHSELNLSSLELGDSALYFCASSVKAMVSNYGYTFGSGTRLTVV.

A word on this clonotype: A read error may account for a junction end that differs from germline. The chain recombines TRBV20-1 with TRBJ1-2; D gene uncertain. Germline CDR1 DFQATT, CDR2 SNEGSKA (reference sequence). The CDR3 runs to 13 residues. The CDR3 spells CSTRPTKNYGYTF. The CDR3 DNA reads as TGCAGTACTAGGCCCACCAAGAACTATGGCTACACCTTC.

This clonotype has just a few counts. V gene TRBV6-1 combines with J gene TRBJ2-5; 7 positions match TRBD2. CDR3 length equals 13 residues. V was clipped by 3 bases and J by 7 bases; unmatched bases: 5. Germline V CDR1 and CDR2: MNHNS, SASEGT. The CDR3 protein is CASSEGLRGTQYF. The CDR3, as DNA: TGTGCCAGCAGTGAGGGACTACGGGGGACCCAGTACTTC.

This clonotype was observed at least ten times. The V and J genes are TRBV25-1 and TRBJ2-6, with D unresolved. Germline V lookup: CDR1 MGHDK, CDR2 SYGVNS. Trimming stripped 7 bases from V and 1 base from J, with 5 bases between. The CDR3 totals 13 residues. The CDR3: CASISSGANVLTF. The CDR3 coding sequence is TGTGCCAGCATCTCGTCTGGGGCCAACGTCCTGACTTTC.